This entry lists 15 T cell receptor beta chains sequenced from one sample in a study of T cell clones after liver transplantation. The data were produced by immunoSEQ multiplex PCR, yet TCRdb's version contains in-frame clones alone and is incomplete. The repertoire has around 51,000 clones, about 90% of them found once; the top ten carry around 14%. The sample here was CD8+ T cells from blood, taken 12 months after liver transplant. Every receptor here comes from a human patient who received a liver transplant. Part of the T cell pool may stem from the graft donor.

The rearrangement links TRBV4-3 to TRBJ2-7; D is perhaps TRBD1 or TRBD2 (5 bases each). The germline V and J ends were trimmed by 1 base and 4 bases, with 20 bases remaining between them. The CDR3 runs 17 residues. Germline V CDR1 and CDR2: LGHNA, YSLEER. CDR3 sequence: CASSQGDPRDASYEQYF. The CDR3 DNA follows: TGCGCCAGCAGCCAAGGCGACCCTAGGGACGCATCATACGAGCAGTACTTC.

The chain employs TRBV4-1 and TRBJ2-7; 9 bases fit TRBD1. The germline V gene encodes CDR1 MGHRA and CDR2 YSYEKL. V lost 4 bases, J lost 3 bases, and 10 bases stayed unmatched. The CDR3 length is 16 residues. CDR3 bases: TGCGCCAGCAGCCCCCAACCCGGACAGGGGATCTACGAGCAGTACTTC. It is translated as CASSPQPGQGIYEQYF.

The chain has TRBV5-6 and TRBJ2-1, with D unresolved. The V gene lost 0 bases and the J gene lost 7 bases, with 8 bases spanning the gap. There are 13 residues in the CDR3. Germline CDR1 SGHDT, CDR2 YYEEEE. The chain's CDR3 is CASSLAMRNEQFF. The CDR3 region has the DNA TGTGCCAGCAGCTTGGCGATGCGGAATGAGCAGTTCTTC.

The chain employs TRBV27 and TRBJ1-2; D is perhaps TRBD1 (5 bases). This CDR3 has 15 residues. Trimming shortened V by 4 bases and J by 3 bases, and 15 bases separated the two germline ends. Per germline, CDR1 MNHEY and CDR2 SMNVEV (reference sequence). The CDR3 loop is CASSSGPSRHYGYTF. CDR3 nucleotides: TGTGCCAGCAGTTCGGGACCTTCGAGGCACTATGGCTACACCTTC.

The chain uses TRBV2 and TRBJ2-1; D may match TRBD1 or TRBD2 (5 bases each). CDR3 length: 16 residues. The V end lost 4 bases, the J end lost 0 bases, and 13 bases lay between the germline ends. Germline V lookup: CDR1 SNHLY, CDR2 FYNNEI. This CDR3 is CASSAEGRSSYNEQFF. CDR3 nucleotide sequence: TGTGCCAGCAGTGCTGAGGGACGGAGCTCCTACAATGAGCAGTTCTTC.

This clone was observed a handful of times. This chain connects TRBV7-9 to TRBJ1-5; no firm D call. V shed 4 bases and J shed 4 bases, with 5 bases lying between them. The germline V gene has CDR1 SEHNR and CDR2 FQNEAQ (reference sequence). The CDR3 loop spans 12 amino acids. The CDR3 loop is CASSWENQPQHF. The CDR3 coding sequence is TGTGCCAGCAGCTGGGAGAATCAGCCCCAGCATTTT.

The rearrangement uses TRBV5-1 and TRBJ2-1, with no clear D. The V end was cut by 0 bases, the J end by 7 bases, with 5 bases between. Germline CDR1 reads SGHRS; CDR2 reads YFSETQ. The CDR3 is made up of 12 amino acids. The CDR3 DNA reads as TGCGCCAGCAGCTTGGCAAGGAATGAGCAGTTCTTC. Its protein is CASSLARNEQFF.

This chain links TRBV28 with TRBJ1-1; 7 bases fit TRBD1. Germline CDR1 reads MDHEN; CDR2 reads SYDVKM. V lost 6 bases to trimming and J lost 0 bases; unmatched junction nucleotides: 7. The CDR3 is 15 amino acids. CDR3 region: CASSLGTAMNTEAFF. The CDR3 DNA sequence: TGTGCCAGCAGCCTCGGGACAGCCATGAACACTGAAGCTTTCTTT.

V gene TRBV4-1 combines with J gene TRBJ1-2; D ambiguous. There are 15 residues in the CDR3. Germline CDR1 reads MGHRA; CDR2 reads YSYEKL. Deletions cut 1 base from V and 4 bases from J, with 13 bases between. CDR3 nucleotide sequence: TGCGCCAGCAGCCAAGCTTTGGGAGGTGTCTATGGCTACACCTTC. It specifies CASSQALGGVYGYTF.

The rearrangement links TRBV14 to TRBJ1-2; maybe TRBD1 (6 bases). The V gene lost 2 bases and the J gene lost 8 bases, with 15 bases spanning the gap. Germline CDR1 SGHDN, CDR2 FVKESK. The CDR3 has 14 residues. DNA of the CDR3: TGTGCCAGCAGCCAATACACAGGGTCGGGCGGCTACACCTTC. Translated: CASSQYTGSGGYTF.

The chain recombines TRBV4-1 with TRBJ2-3; TRBD2 aligns across 9 bases. From germline, CDR1 is MGHRA and CDR2 YSYEKL. This CDR3 is built from 17 residues. V lost 0 bases and J lost 5; bases outside the gene matches: 9. The DNA of the CDR3 is TGCGCCAGCAGCCAAGAGGGAGTAGCGGGAGAGAAAGATACGCAGTATTTT. It specifies CASSQEGVAGEKDTQYF.

This clone was picked up many times. The chain is built from TRBV6-5 and TRBJ2-5; D remains unclear. The ends were cut back, 2 bases at V and 0 bases at J, with 7 bases in the middle. The CDR3 length is 14 residues. Germline V lookup: CDR1 MNHEY, CDR2 SVGAGI. The CDR3 sequence is CASSYTSYQETQYF. The CDR3 coding sequence is TGTGCCAGCAGTTACACTTCGTACCAAGAGACCCAGTACTTC.

The chain recombines TRBV28 with TRBJ2-7; possibly TRBD1 for D (6 bases). V was trimmed by 1 base and J by 3 bases, leaving 10 bases between them. The CDR3 loop spans 14 amino acids. The germline V gene has CDR1 MDHEN and CDR2 SYDVKM. This CDR3 reads CASSLSRGSYEQYF. The CDR3 coding sequence is TGTGCCAGCAGTTTATCCAGGGGAAGCTACGAGCAGTACTTC.

V usage is TRBV11-2 and J usage is TRBJ1-1, with 8 nucleotides matching TRBD1. V trimming: 4 bases; J trimming: 10 bases; junction bases outside the gene matches: 14. The length of the CDR3 is 15 residues. The germline gives CDR1 SGHAT, CDR2 FQNNGV. CDR3 sequence reads: CASSSHMTGARGAFF. Written as DNA, the CDR3 is TGTGCCAGCAGCTCTCACATGACAGGGGCACGGGGAGCTTTCTTT.

This chain links TRBV6-5 with TRBJ1-2; TRBD1 aligns across 7 bases. The CDR3 is made up of 15 amino acids. V gave up 6 bases and J gave up 5 bases; unmatched junction bases: 12. Per germline, CDR1 MNHEY and CDR2 SVGAGI. The CDR3 DNA reads as TGTGCCAGCAGCCCTTTTAAGGGGGCACCTTATGGCTACACCTTC. This encodes CASSPFKGAPYGYTF.